This TCR beta chain came from a study of post-analysis software for immune sequencing data. Overall study context: The patients showed relapsing-remitting, secondary progressive and progressive-relapsing multiple sclerosis courses. General study findings and limits: TRBV5-6, TRBV5-1 and TRBV20-1 belonged to a set of roughly 5 TRBV segments that were more frequent in patients than controls. Significantly lower normalized Chao1 diversity was seen in multiple sclerosis patients than in controls.

Included in the TCR beta cDNA libraries were unique molecular identifiers. Each CDR3 protein gets one entry after TCRdb re-called the PCR reads with MiXCR. The sample includes roughly 870,000 distinct CDR3 sequences, about 57% of them seen just once. Remarks on this clonotype: The antigen is not known.

Germline V gives CDR1 SQVTM, CDR2 ANQGSEA. The CDR3 spans 15 residues. The V segment lost 5 bases and the J segment 2 bases; nucleotides outside the gene matches: 9. The sequence was collected from a girl between 5 and 17 years old with multiple sclerosis. This chain connects TRBV29-1 to TRBJ2-5; 9 nucleotides align to TRBD1. The source material was blood. The CDR3 DNA is TGCAGCGTTCTAACAGGGGGCGGGCCTCAAGAGACCCAGTACTTC. It codes for CSVLTGGGPQETQYF.